Listed below are T cell receptor beta chains from one sample, sequenced in a study of T-cell reconstitution after alpha-beta-depleted transplantation in children. TCRdb analysed the PCR reads with MiXCR anew, one entry per CDR3 protein. The sample has around 530,000 distinct CDR3 sequences; about 31% are singletons. The source was PBMCs from the stem cell graft donor, collected from the stem cell graft. These receptors all come from a human donor who donated a stem cell graft to a child with aplastic anemia. CDR3s include the opening cysteine and the closing phenylalanine or tryptophan. A D gene is named only where the DNA matches it firmly. Only part of the rows carry a size: once, few, many, or a class if the clone is expanded.

J,D,size,V,length,DNA,CDR3
TRBJ2-2,.,.,TRBV6-6,13,TGTGCCAGCAGTGACAGGGAGGCCGGGGAGCTGTTTTTT,CASSDREAGELFF
TRBJ2-7,TRBD2,few,TRBV18,15,TGTGCCAGCTCACCACCTATTAGCGGGAGCCACGAGCAGTACTTC,CASSPPISGSHEQYF
TRBJ2-1,TRBD2,.,TRBV29-1,17,TGCAGCGTTGAAGATGAAGGACTAGCGGGAGGGCCGGGAGAGCAGTTCTTC,CSVEDEGLAGGPGEQFF
TRBJ2-3,TRBD2,.,TRBV4-1,18,TGCGCCAGCAGCCAGGGGACCGTAGCGGGAAGAAGCACAGATACGCAGTATTTT,CASSQGTVAGRSTDTQYF
TRBJ2-5,TRBD1,few,TRBV28,15,TGTGCCAGCAGTGCATCCGGGACAGGGGCAAAGACCCAGTACTTC,CASSASGTGAKTQYF
TRBJ2-1,.,few,TRBV6-2/TRBV6-3,15,TGTGCCAGCAGCCGTGCAGGATTCTCCTACAATGAGCAGTTCTTC,CASSRAGFSYNEQFF
TRBJ1-5,.,.,TRBV12-3/TRBV12-4,13,TGTGCCAGCAGTCAAAAGGGGGTTCAGCCCCAGCATTTT,CASSQKGVQPQHF
TRBJ1-1,.,.,TRBV28,17,TGTGCCAGCCAAAAATCCCTTGGATGGTCGGGGAACACTGAAGCTTTCTTT,CASQKSLGWSGNTEAFF
TRBJ1-1,.,.,TRBV5-4,12,TGTGCCAGCAGCTTGAATAGGCAGGGAGCTTTCTTT,CASSLNRQGAFF
TRBJ1-1,.,.,TRBV5-4,17,TGTGCCAGCAGCCCCGGACCGGCGGTCCTAAGGGACACTGAAGCTTTCTTT,CASSPGPAVLRDTEAFF
TRBJ2-4,TRBD2,few,TRBV19,16,TGTGCCAGTAGTTCTCTAGCGGGAATGGCCAAAAACATTCAGTACTTC,CASSSLAGMAKNIQYF
TRBJ2-5,.,few,TRBV27,14,TGTGCCAGCAGTTTATTTACCAGGGGAGAGACCCAGTACTTC,CASSLFTRGETQYF
TRBJ2-1,.,few,TRBV12-3/TRBV12-4,10,TGTGCCAGCAGTAGACAAGAGCAGTTCTTC,CASSRQEQFF
TRBJ2-3,.,.,TRBV13,13,TGTGCCAGCAGCTTTTCGGAGGCGAGTACGCAGTATTTT,CASSFSEASTQYF
TRBJ1-1,.,few,TRBV20-1,13,TGCAGTGCTATCAGAGGGGTCAGCACTGAAGCTTTCTTT,CSAIRGVSTEAFF
TRBJ2-2,.,.,TRBV12-3/TRBV12-4,15,TGTGCCAGCAGTTCCACAGGAGTGGGCACCGGGGAGCTGTTTTTT,CASSSTGVGTGELFF
TRBJ1-2,TRBD1,.,TRBV28,14,TGTGCCAGCACCCTCACAGGGGGCGGAAATGGCTACACCTTC,CASTLTGGGNGYTF
TRBJ2-5,.,.,TRBV27,14,TGTGCCAGCAGAAGGGGACCCCAAGCCGAGACCCAGTACTTC,CASRRGPQAETQYF
TRBJ2-7,.,few,TRBV20-1,16,TGCAGTGCTAGGTCACTCACAGGGAAGACCTCCTACGAGCAGTACTTC,CSARSLTGKTSYEQYF
TRBJ1-2,.,.,TRBV28,15,TGTGCCAGCAGTTTATGGGTGGGATGGGGGAATGGCTACACCTTC,CASSLWVGWGNGYTF
TRBJ1-6,.,few,TRBV10-3,15,TGTGCCATCAGAGGGGTCGGCTCCTATAATTCACCCCTCCACTTT,CAIRGVGSYNSPLHF
TRBJ1-5,TRBD1,few,TRBV7-2,15,TGTGCCAGCAGCTTAGTGGGGACAGCAAATCAGCCCCAGCATTTT,CASSLVGTANQPQHF
TRBJ2-1,TRBD2,.,TRBV9,16,TGTGCCAGCAGCGTAGTAACTAGCGGAGCTTACAATGAGCAGTTCTTC,CASSVVTSGAYNEQFF
TRBJ2-3,TRBD2,.,TRBV4-3,17,TGCGCCAGCAGCCAAGGAGGACTAGCGGGAATGTCAGATACGCAGTATTTT,CASSQGGLAGMSDTQYF
TRBJ2-7,TRBD1,few,TRBV5-1,14,TGCGCCAGCAGCTCCGGGACAGCGGTTCACGGGCAGTACTTC,CASSSGTAVHGQYF
TRBJ2-7,TRBD1,.,TRBV11-2,15,TGTGCCAGCAGCCAGCGGGGACAGGGTTCCTACGAGCAGTACTTC,CASSQRGQGSYEQYF
TRBJ1-1,.,.,TRBV12-3/TRBV12-4,15,TGTGCCAGCAGTCCCCAGGGAGGTCTGTTCACTGAAGCTTTCTTT,CASSPQGGLFTEAFF
TRBJ2-1,.,.,TRBV9,15,TGTGCCAGCAGCTTCTCTCAGAGCTCCTACAATGAGCAGTTCTTC,CASSFSQSSYNEQFF
TRBJ2-7,TRBD2,.,TRBV7-6,15,TGTGCCAGCAGCTTAGGGGAGGGAGGGCCCTACGAGCAGTACTTC,CASSLGEGGPYEQYF
TRBJ1-1,.,.,TRBV12-3/TRBV12-4,16,TGTGCCAGCAGTTTTCGGTACTTGGGGGCGAACACTGAAGCTTTCTTT,CASSFRYLGANTEAFF
TRBJ1-2,.,.,TRBV5-4,16,TGTGCCAGCACCCCGGAGGGGCCAAGTTTAAACTATGGCTACACCTTC,CASTPEGPSLNYGYTF
TRBJ1-1,.,.,TRBV19,15,TGTGCCAGTAGGCTGCAGGGGCTCATTAACACTGAAGCTTTCTTT,CASRLQGLINTEAFF
TRBJ2-1,.,few,TRBV10-3,16,TGTGCCATCAGCGGGTCGATTGCACACACGGCGGGTGAGCAGTTCTTC,CAISGSIAHTAGEQFF
TRBJ1-1,TRBD1,few,TRBV15,14,TGTGCCACCAGCAGAGCCGGGACAGGGGCCGGCGGTTTCTTT,CATSRAGTGAGGFF
TRBJ2-5,.,.,TRBV7-2,15,TGTGCCAGCAGTCAAGGACTGCCCGGCTCCGAGACCCAGTACTTC,CASSQGLPGSETQYF
TRBJ1-2,.,.,TRBV28,15,TGTGCCAGCAGCAGGAGCCCCCCAGGGGTCAATGGCTACACCTTC,CASSRSPPGVNGYTF
TRBJ1-1,.,few,TRBV5-1,14,TGCGCCAGCAGCTTTTTCGGAGCGAACACTGAAGCTTTCTTT,CASSFFGANTEAFF
TRBJ2-1,.,few,TRBV2,12,TGTGCCAGATGGACGTACAGCAATGAGCAGTTCTTC,CARWTYSNEQFF